These 22 T cell receptor beta chains share one sample of origin, sequenced in a study of cytomegalovirus exposure and HLA in healthy donors. Here immunoSEQ multiplex PCR was the method, and the copy in TCRdb shows in-frame clones only, minus some. The repertoire holds under 200,000 clones, with around nine tenths as singletons. Sequencing input: PBMCs. These receptors all stem from a woman aged 18 to 35 in good health and CMV-seronegative.

In its sample, this clone was seen a few times. The CDR3, as DNA: TGTGCCAGCAGTGGGACTAGCGCCTACGAGCAGTACTTC. It specifies CASSGTSAYEQYF. The chain carries TRBV25-1 and TRBJ2-7, with TRBD2 matching 9 bases. The CDR3 runs 13 residues. Unmatched junction bases numbered 0, after V lost 4 bases and J lost 2 bases. Germline lookup yields CDR1 MGHDK and CDR2 SYGVNS.

The rearrangement links TRBV13 to TRBJ2-3; a possible D gene is TRBD2 (6 bases). Between the trimmed V and J ends, which lost 1 base and 3 bases, there was a span of 8 bases. CDR3 length: 14 residues. Germline-derived CDR1 and CDR2 are PRHDT and FYEKMQ (reference sequence). The CDR3 bases are TGTGCCAGCAGCTTAGCGGGAGCAACAGATACGCAGTATTTT. Its protein is CASSLAGATDTQYF.

The chain carries TRBV14 and TRBJ2-1; 9 bases are a match to TRBD2. This CDR3 contains 15 residues. CDR1 is SGHDN and CDR2 is FVKESK in the germline V gene. The junction had 2 bases not matched to a gene; V was cut back by 4 bases and J by 1 base. The CDR3 reads CASSLSGRSYNEQFF. The CDR3 DNA reads as TGTGCCAGCAGCCTCAGCGGGAGGTCCTACAATGAGCAGTTCTTC.

The V and J genes are TRBV11-2 and TRBJ2-5, with TRBD2 as a possible D gene (5 bases). The CDR3 is 14 amino acids. The V gene lost 3 bases and the J gene lost 5 bases, with 13 bases spanning the gap. Germline values: CDR1 SGHAT, CDR2 FQNNGV. The CDR3 DNA sequence: TGTGCCAGCAGCTTTGTGGGGAGTCTGGAGACCCAGTACTTC. Protein: CASSFVGSLETQYF.

The rearrangement joins TRBV6-1 to TRBJ2-3, with D unclear. The CDR3 consists of 12 residues. Germline CDR1 reads MNHNS; CDR2 reads SASEGT. Trimming removed 0 bases at V and 8 bases at J, with 6 bases between. CDR3 amino acids: CASSEALVTQYF. CDR3 coding DNA: TGTGCCAGCAGTGAAGCCCTTGTTACGCAGTATTTT.

The V and J genes are TRBV10-2 and TRBJ1-2; D not resolved. The CDR3 consists of 13 residues. Trimming shortened V by 3 bases and J by 8 bases, and 13 bases separated the two germline ends. Germline CDR1 and CDR2: WSHSY and SAAADI. CDR3 residues: CASSESGIEGYTF. Here the CDR3 DNA reads TGCGCCAGCAGTGAATCGGGGATAGAGGGCTACACCTTC.

The rearrangement links TRBV5-4 to TRBJ2-2, with 8 bases aligning to TRBD2. From germline, CDR1 is SGHNT and CDR2 YYREEE (reference sequence). The CDR3 covers 14 residues. With V trimmed by 2 bases and J by 6 bases, 3 bases remained unmatched. Written as DNA, the CDR3 is TGTGCCAGCAGCTTAGTGCGGGGGGCCGGGGAGCTGTTTTTT. Its translation: CASSLVRGAGELFF.

Note on this clone: Additional DNA sequences in this sample encode the identical CDR3. The rearrangement uses TRBV5-1 and TRBJ2-3, with 8 nucleotides matching TRBD1. Germline V CDR1 and CDR2: SGHRS, YFSETQ. This CDR3 has 15 amino acids. The J segment lost 0 bases and the V segment lost 0 bases, leaving 0 bases of the junction unmatched. The DNA for the CDR3 is TGCGCCAGCAGCTTGGGACAGGGGAGCACAGATACGCAGTATTTT. Its translation is CASSLGQGSTDTQYF. The variable domain in full, with the rest retrieved from reference TRBV5-1 and TRBJ2-3, is KAGVTQTPRYLIKTRGQQVTLSCSPISGHRSVSWYQQTPGQGLQFLFEYFSETQRNKGNFPGRFSGRQFSNSRSEMNVSTLELGDSALYLCASSLGQGSTDTQYFGPGTRLTVL.

This clone was picked up many times. The chain employs TRBV2 and TRBJ2-2, with D possibly being TRBD1 (6 bases). Germline CDR1 reads SNHLY; CDR2 reads FYNNEI. V dropped 4 bases and J dropped 5 bases, with 14 bases sitting between them. The CDR3 has 15 amino acids. Here the CDR3 reads CASSVWDTPTGELFF. CDR3 in DNA: TGTGCCAGCAGTGTGTGGGACACTCCGACCGGGGAGCTGTTTTTT.

The rearrangement links TRBV2 to TRBJ1-5, with 10 bases that match TRBD1. The germline gives CDR1 SNHLY, CDR2 FYNNEI. After removal of 7 bases from V and 6 bases from J, the junction contained 6 bases not matched to a gene. The length of the CDR3 is 14 residues. CDR3: CASTMTGGGQPQHF. Written as DNA, the CDR3 is TGTGCCAGCACTATGACAGGGGGCGGTCAGCCCCAGCATTTT.

V gene TRBV7-8 combines with J gene TRBJ2-3; tentatively, D is TRBD1 (7 bases). The ends were cut back, 1 base at V and 6 bases at J, with 11 bases in the middle. This CDR3 has 14 residues. The V gene's germline CDR1 is SGHVS and CDR2 FQNEAQ. The CDR3 DNA reads as TGTGCCAGCAGCTTAGAACAGGGGAGGGATACGCAGTATTTT. Amino acid sequence: CASSLEQGRDTQYF.

The rearrangement joins TRBV2 to TRBJ1-1; D unresolved. The CDR3 is 13 residues long. The V gene lost 8 bases and the J gene lost 6 bases, with 16 bases spanning the gap. CDR1 and CDR2 from the germline V gene are SNHLY and FYNNEI. CDR3 loop: CASHVREFAEAFF. The CDR3 nucleotides are TGTGCCAGCCACGTTCGGGAGTTCGCTGAAGCTTTCTTT.

This chain joins TRBV5-1 and TRBJ2-7, with TRBD1 identical over 7 bases. CDR3 length equals 14 residues. V was clipped by 0 bases and J by 5 bases; unmatched bases: 5. CDR1 and CDR2 (germline): SGHRS, YFSETQ. DNA of the CDR3: TGCGCCAGCAGCTTGGACAGGGGCTTGGACGAGCAGTACTTC. Residues: CASSLDRGLDEQYF.

The chain carries TRBV7-2 and TRBJ2-1, with TRBD2 as a possible D gene (6 bases). This CDR3 has 14 residues. Germline V gives CDR1 SGHTA, CDR2 FQGNSA. V was pared by 9 bases and J by 4 bases, with 16 bases between. CDR3 coding DNA: TGTGCCAGTGAACTCGGGGGAGAATACAATGAGCAGTTCTTC. Translating it yields CASELGGEYNEQFF. The variable domain in full, with the rest retrieved from reference TRBV7-2 and TRBJ2-1, is GAGVSQSPSNKVTEKGKDVELRCDPISGHTALYWYRQSLGQGLEFLIYFQGNSAPDKSGLPSDRFSAERTGGSVSTLTIQRTQQEDSAVYLCASELGGEYNEQFFGPGTRLTVL.

J is TRBJ1-1 and V is TRBV6-5; 7 nucleotides agree with TRBD1. This CDR3 contains 13 residues. Germline-derived CDR1 and CDR2 are MNHEY and SVGAGI. J was trimmed by 6 bases and V by 6 bases; bases with no gene match: 7. The CDR3 reads CASSAGTVSEAFF. CDR3 nucleotides: TGTGCCAGCAGCGCCGGGACAGTCTCTGAAGCTTTCTTT.

This chain links TRBV9 with TRBJ2-7; the D gene is possibly TRBD2 (5 bases). This CDR3 contains 13 residues. Germline V lookup: CDR1 SGDLS, CDR2 YYNGEE. Trimming shortened V by 0 bases and J by 3 bases, and 7 bases separated the two germline ends. CDR3 in DNA: TGTGCCAGCAGCGTAGGTACTAGCTACGAGCAGTACTTC. It yields the protein CASSVGTSYEQYF.

This chain connects TRBV27 to TRBJ1-2, with D unclear. This CDR3 spans 13 amino acids. Germline V gene lookup returns CDR1 MNHEY and CDR2 SMNVEV (reference sequence). Trimming cost V 4 bases and J 4 bases, with 10 bases left between them. CDR3 region: CASSSRLTYGYTF. CDR3 nucleotides: TGTGCCAGCAGTTCGCGGCTAACCTATGGCTACACCTTC.

The rearrangement joins TRBV9 to TRBJ2-3; possibly TRBD2 for D (6 bases). CDR1 and CDR2 (germline): SGDLS, YYNGEE. Trimming stripped 4 bases from V and 1 base from J, with 13 bases between. This CDR3 has 15 amino acids. Here the CDR3 reads CASSWIGSGTDTQYF. Written as DNA, the CDR3 is TGTGCCAGCAGCTGGATCGGGAGTGGCACAGATACGCAGTATTTT.

The V and J genes are TRBV12-5 and TRBJ1-2; 8 bases agree with TRBD1. The CDR3 runs to 13 residues. Losses at the gene ends were 5 bases for V and 4 bases for J; bases not matched to a gene: 3. The V gene's germline CDR1 is LGHNT and CDR2 FRNRAP. CDR3 amino acids: CASGPQGVYGYTF. The CDR3 DNA is TGTGCTAGTGGTCCACAGGGGGTCTATGGCTACACCTTC.

This clone has more than one count but fewer than ten. The rearrangement uses TRBV6-5 and TRBJ2-2, with a weak D call TRBD1 (6 bases). V lost 5 bases to trimming and J lost 2 bases, with 12 bases between them. The germline V gene encodes CDR1 MNHEY and CDR2 SVGAGI. CDR3 size: 15 residues. The CDR3 protein is CASSLRGENTGELFF. CDR3 sequence (DNA): TGTGCCAGCAGTCTCAGGGGTGAAAACACCGGGGAGCTGTTTTTT.

This chain connects TRBV5-1 to TRBJ2-7; 7 bases agree with TRBD2. The V segment lost 3 bases and the J segment 2 bases; nucleotides outside the gene matches: 5. This CDR3 spans 14 amino acids. Germline CDR1 reads SGHRS; CDR2 reads YFSETQ. The CDR3 region has the DNA TGCGCCAGCAGCTGGGGGGGAGGCGCCTACGAGCAGTACTTC. It encodes CASSWGGGAYEQYF.

V usage is TRBV2 and J usage is TRBJ2-1; D ambiguous. The CDR3 runs 14 residues. V lost 10 bases to trimming and J lost 0 bases, with 13 bases between them. The germline gives CDR1 SNHLY, CDR2 FYNNEI. CDR3 nucleotides: TGTGCCACCTGGGTACCTAGCTCCTACAATGAGCAGTTCTTC. This gives the protein CATWVPSSYNEQFF.